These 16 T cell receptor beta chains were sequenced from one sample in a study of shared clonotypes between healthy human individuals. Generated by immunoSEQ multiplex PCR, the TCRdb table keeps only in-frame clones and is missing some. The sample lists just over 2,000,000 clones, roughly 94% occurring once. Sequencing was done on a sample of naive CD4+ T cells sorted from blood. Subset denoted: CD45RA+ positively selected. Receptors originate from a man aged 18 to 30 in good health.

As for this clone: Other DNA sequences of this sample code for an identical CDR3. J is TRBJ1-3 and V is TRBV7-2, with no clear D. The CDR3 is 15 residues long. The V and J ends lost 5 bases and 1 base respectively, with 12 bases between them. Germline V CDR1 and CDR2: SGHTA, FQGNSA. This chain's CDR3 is CASSPNRVSGNTIYF. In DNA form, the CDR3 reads TGTGCCAGCAGCCCCAATAGGGTTTCTGGAAACACCATATATTTT.

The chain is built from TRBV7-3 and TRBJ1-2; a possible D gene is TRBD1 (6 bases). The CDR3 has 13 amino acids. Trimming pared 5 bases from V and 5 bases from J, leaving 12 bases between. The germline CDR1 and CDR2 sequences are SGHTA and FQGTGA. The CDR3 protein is CASSPDQGYGYTF. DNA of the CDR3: TGTGCCAGCAGCCCTGACCAGGGGTATGGCTACACCTTC.

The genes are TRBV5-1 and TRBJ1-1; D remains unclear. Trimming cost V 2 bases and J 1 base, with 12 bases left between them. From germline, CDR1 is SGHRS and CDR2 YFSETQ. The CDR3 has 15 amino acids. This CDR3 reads CASSFWVSPNTEAFF. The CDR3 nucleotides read TGCGCCAGCAGCTTCTGGGTGTCGCCGAACACTGAAGCTTTCTTT.

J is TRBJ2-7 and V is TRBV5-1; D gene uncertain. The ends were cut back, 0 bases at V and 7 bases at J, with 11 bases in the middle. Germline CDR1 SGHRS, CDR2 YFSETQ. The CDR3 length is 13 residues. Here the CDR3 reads CASSLAGSWEQYF. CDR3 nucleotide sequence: TGCGCCAGCAGCTTGGCCGGCAGCTGGGAGCAGTACTTC.

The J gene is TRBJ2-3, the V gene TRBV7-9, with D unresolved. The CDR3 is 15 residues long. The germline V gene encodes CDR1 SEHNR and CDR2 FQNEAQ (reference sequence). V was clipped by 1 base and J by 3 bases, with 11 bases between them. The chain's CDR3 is CASSLESSRTDTQYF. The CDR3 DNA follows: TGTGCCAGCAGCTTAGAGTCTTCCAGGACAGATACGCAGTATTTT.

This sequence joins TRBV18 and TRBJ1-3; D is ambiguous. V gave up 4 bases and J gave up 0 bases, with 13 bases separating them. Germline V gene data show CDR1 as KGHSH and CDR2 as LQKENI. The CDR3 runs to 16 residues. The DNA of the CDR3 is TGTGCCAGCTCACGCGGTCTGCAGAGCTCTGGAAACACCATATATTTT. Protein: CASSRGLQSSGNTIYF.

CDR3 nucleotide sequence: TGTGCCAGCAGCGTAGGGTCCCAGAACTATGGCTACACCTTC. Its protein is CASSVGSQNYGYTF. The chain couples TRBV9 to TRBJ1-2; D unresolved. Trimming left V 0 bases short and J 2 bases short, with 8 bases between. Germline V gives CDR1 SGDLS, CDR2 YYNGEE. The CDR3 contains 14 residues.

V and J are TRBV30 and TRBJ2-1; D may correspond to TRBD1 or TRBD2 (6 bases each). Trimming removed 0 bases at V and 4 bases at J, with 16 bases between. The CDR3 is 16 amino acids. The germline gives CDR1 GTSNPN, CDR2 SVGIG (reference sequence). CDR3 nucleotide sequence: TGTGCCTGGAGTGTGAATATCGGGGGCCCGTACAATGAGCAGTTCTTC. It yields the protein CAWSVNIGGPYNEQFF. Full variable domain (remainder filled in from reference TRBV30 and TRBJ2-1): SQTIHQWPATLVQPVGSPLSLECTVEGTSNPNLYWYRQAAGRGLQLLFYSVGIGQISSEVPQNLSASRPQDRQFILSSKKLLLSDSGFYLCAWSVNIGGPYNEQFFGPGTRLTVL.

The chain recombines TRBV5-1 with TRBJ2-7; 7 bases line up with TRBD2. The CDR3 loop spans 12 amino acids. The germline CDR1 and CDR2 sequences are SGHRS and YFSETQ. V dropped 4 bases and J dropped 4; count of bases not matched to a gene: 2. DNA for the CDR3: TGCGCCAGCAGCGCGGGGGTGTACGAGCAGTACTTC. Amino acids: CASSAGVYEQYF.

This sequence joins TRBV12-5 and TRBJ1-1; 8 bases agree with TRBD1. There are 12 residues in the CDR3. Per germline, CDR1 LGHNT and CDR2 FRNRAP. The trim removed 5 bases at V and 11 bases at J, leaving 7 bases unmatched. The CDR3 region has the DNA TGTGCTAGTGGTCCGGGGACAGGCTCCGCTTTCTTT. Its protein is CASGPGTGSAFF.

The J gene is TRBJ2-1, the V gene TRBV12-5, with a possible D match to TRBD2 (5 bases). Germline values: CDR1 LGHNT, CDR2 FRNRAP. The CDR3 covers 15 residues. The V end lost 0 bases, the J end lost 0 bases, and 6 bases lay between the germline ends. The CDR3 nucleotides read TGTGCTAGTGGTTTGGTGGGGAGCTCCTACAATGAGCAGTTCTTC. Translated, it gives CASGLVGSSYNEQFF.

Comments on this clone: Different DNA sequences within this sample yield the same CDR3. The DNA for the CDR3 is TGCGCCAGCAGCTTGGGCGGGTCCTCCTATAATTCACCCCTCCACTTT. Translation: CASSLGGSSYNSPLHF. The chain recombines TRBV5-1 with TRBJ1-6; no definite D call. Trimming cost V 0 bases and J 0 bases, with 7 bases left between them. The CDR3 is made up of 16 amino acids. Per the germline V gene, CDR1 is SGHRS and CDR2 is YFSETQ.

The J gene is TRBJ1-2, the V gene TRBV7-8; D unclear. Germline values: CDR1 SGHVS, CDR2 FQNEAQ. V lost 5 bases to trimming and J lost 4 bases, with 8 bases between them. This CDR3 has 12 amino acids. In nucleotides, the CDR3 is TGTGCCAGCAGCGCGGGCGTCTATGGCTACACCTTC. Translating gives CASSAGVYGYTF.

The CDR3 protein is CASKYGGSTEAFF. In DNA form, the CDR3 reads TGTGCCAGCAAATATGGGGGGAGCACTGAAGCTTTCTTT. V and J are TRBV7-2 and TRBJ1-1, with a possible D match to TRBD1 (5 bases). The CDR3 has 13 residues. V shed 7 bases and J shed 4 bases, with 13 bases lying between them. Germline loops: CDR1 SGHTA, CDR2 FQGNSA. The whole variable domain, remainder taken from reference TRBV7-2 and TRBJ1-1, is GAGVSQSPSNKVTEKGKDVELRCDPISGHTALYWYRQSLGQGLEFLIYFQGNSAPDKSGLPSDRFSAERTGGSVSTLTIQRTQQEDSAVYLCASKYGGSTEAFFGQGTRLTVV.

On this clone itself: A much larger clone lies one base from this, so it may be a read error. CDR3 protein: CASSLEAGELSF. CDR3 sequence (DNA): TGTGCCAGCAGCTTAGAAGCCGGGGAGCTGTCTTTT. The V gene is TRBV7-8, the J gene TRBJ2-2, with D perhaps matching TRBD2 (5 bases). Germline loops: CDR1 SGHVS, CDR2 FQNEAQ. The CDR3 totals 12 residues.

DNA of the CDR3: TGTGCCAGAAGCTTGGCGGGGACTAGCGGTCTCTGCACAGATACGCAGTATTTT. Protein product: CARSLAGTSGLCTDTQYF. The rearrangement joins TRBV5-3 to TRBJ2-3; TRBD2 aligns across 11 bases. TRBV5-3 is an ORF; its function is uncertain. The CDR3 has 18 amino acids. The junction had 7 bases not matched to a gene; V was cut back by 0 bases and J by 1 base.